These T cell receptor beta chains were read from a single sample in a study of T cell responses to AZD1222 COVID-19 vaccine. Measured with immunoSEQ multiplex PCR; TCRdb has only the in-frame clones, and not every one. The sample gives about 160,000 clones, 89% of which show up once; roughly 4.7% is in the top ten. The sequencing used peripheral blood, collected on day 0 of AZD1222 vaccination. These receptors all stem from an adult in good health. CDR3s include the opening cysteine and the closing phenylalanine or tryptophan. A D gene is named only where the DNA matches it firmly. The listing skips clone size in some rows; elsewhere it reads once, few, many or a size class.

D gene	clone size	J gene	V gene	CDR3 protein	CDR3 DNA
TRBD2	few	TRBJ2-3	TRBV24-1	CATSDPFERELTDTQYF	TGTGCCACCAGTGACCCCTTTGAGCGGGAGCTGACAGATACGCAGTATTTT
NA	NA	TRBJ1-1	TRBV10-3	CAISAGLDTEAFF	TGTGCCATCAGTGCCGGACTGGACACTGAAGCTTTCTTT
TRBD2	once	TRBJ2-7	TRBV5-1	CASSLAVAGSSYEQYF	TGCGCCAGCAGCTTGGCCGTAGCGGGGAGCTCCTACGAGCAGTACTTC
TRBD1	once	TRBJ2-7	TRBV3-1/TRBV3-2	CASSQFWGQGGEQYF	TGTGCCAGCAGCCAGTTTTGGGGACAGGGGGGCGAGCAGTACTTC
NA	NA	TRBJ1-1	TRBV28	CASSRRAYNTEAFF	TGTGCCAGCAGCCGCCGGGCCTACAACACTGAAGCTTTCTTT
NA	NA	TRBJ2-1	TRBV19	CASSTPGRSSYNEQFF	TGTGCCAGTAGTACTCCGGGACGCAGCTCCTACAATGAGCAGTTCTTC
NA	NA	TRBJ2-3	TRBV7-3	CASSLAYTDTQYF	TGTGCCAGCAGCTTAGCCTACACAGATACGCAGTATTTT
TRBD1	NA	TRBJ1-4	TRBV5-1	CASSSPEGAGTTAGKLFF	TGCGCCAGCAGCTCACCGGAGGGGGCTGGTACAACCGCAGGAAAACTGTTTTTT
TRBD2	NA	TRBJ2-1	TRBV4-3	CASSQIAGSSYNEQFF	TGCGCCAGCAGCCAAATAGCGGGGAGCTCCTACAATGAGCAGTTCTTC
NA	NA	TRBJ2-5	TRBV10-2	CASSEGTGVKETQYF	TGCGCCAGCAGTGAGGGTACGGGAGTTAAGGAGACCCAGTACTTC
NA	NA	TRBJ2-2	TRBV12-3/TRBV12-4	CATMANPGELFF	TGTGCCACCATGGCAAACCCCGGGGAGCTGTTTTTT
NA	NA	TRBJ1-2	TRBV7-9	CASSFPRRVDGYTF	TGTGCCAGCAGCTTCCCCCGCAGGGTGGATGGCTACACCTTC
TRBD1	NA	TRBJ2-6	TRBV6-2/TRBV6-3	CASSLQGGANVLTF	TGTGCCAGCAGTCTACAGGGGGGGGCCAACGTCCTGACTTTC
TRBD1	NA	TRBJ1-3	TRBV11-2	CASSSGQANTIYF	TGTGCCAGCAGTTCCGGACAGGCAAACACCATATATTTT
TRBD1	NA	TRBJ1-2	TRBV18	CASSPGTGGENGYTF	TGTGCCAGCTCACCTGGGACAGGGGGCGAGAATGGCTACACCTTC
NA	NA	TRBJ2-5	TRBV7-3	CASSPGQYQETQYF	TGTGCCAGCAGCCCCGGACAGTACCAAGAGACCCAGTACTTC
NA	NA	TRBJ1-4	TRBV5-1	CASSPGGSYEKLFF	TGCGCCAGCAGCCCGGGAGGGTCTTATGAAAAACTGTTTTTT
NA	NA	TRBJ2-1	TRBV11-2	CASSPARGGNNEQFF	TGTGCCAGCAGCCCCGCCCGCGGAGGGAACAATGAGCAGTTCTTC
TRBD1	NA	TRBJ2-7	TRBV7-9	CASSSSPGQGPYEQYF	TGTGCCAGCAGCTCTAGCCCGGGACAGGGCCCCTACGAGCAGTACTTC
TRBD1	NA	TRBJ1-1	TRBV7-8	CASSTYRGDNTEAFF	TGTGCCAGCAGCACATACAGGGGCGACAACACTGAAGCTTTCTTT
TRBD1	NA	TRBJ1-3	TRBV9	CASSPTTGTGVGNTIYF	TGTGCCAGCAGCCCGACAACCGGGACAGGGGTTGGAAACACCATATATTTT
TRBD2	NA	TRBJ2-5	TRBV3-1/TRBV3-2	CASSQASGAETQYF	TGTGCCAGCAGCCAAGCTAGCGGGGCGGAGACCCAGTACTTC
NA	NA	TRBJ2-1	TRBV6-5	CASNLDGVFNEQFF	TGTGCCAGCAATCTGGATGGGGTATTCAATGAGCAGTTCTTC
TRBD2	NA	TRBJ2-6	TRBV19	CASSELAAGSGANVLTF	TGTGCCAGTAGTGAACTAGCGGCGGGGTCTGGGGCCAACGTCCTGACTTTC
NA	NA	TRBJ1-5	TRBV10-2	CASSDGWLGNQPQHF	TGCGCCAGCAGTGACGGGTGGCTTGGCAATCAGCCCCAGCATTTT
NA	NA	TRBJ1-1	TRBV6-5	CASSRGGGQRTEAFF	TGTGCCAGCTCCCGCGGTGGGGGGCAGAGGACTGAAGCTTTCTTT
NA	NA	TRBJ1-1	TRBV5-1	CASSFQVPGQTEAFF	TGCGCCAGCAGCTTTCAGGTACCAGGGCAGACTGAAGCTTTCTTT
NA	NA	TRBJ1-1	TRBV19	CASSIKGNTEAFF	TGTGCCAGTAGTATTAAGGGGAACACTGAAGCTTTCTTT
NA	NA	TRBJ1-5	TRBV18	CASSPQVRDQPQHF	TGTGCCAGCTCACCTCAGGTTCGTGATCAGCCCCAGCATTTT